This record covers a single T cell receptor beta chain. Germline loops: CDR1 MNHEY, CDR2 SMNVEV (reference sequence). V was trimmed by 2 bases and J by 11 bases, leaving 9 bases between them. There are 11 residues in the CDR3. Sequenced by immunoSEQ multiplex PCR; TCRdb stores in-frame clones only, minus some. Of about 250,000 clones listed, 70% to 85% are singletons. The sample is drawn from a study of blood T cell repertoires in COVID-19. Study details: Researchers got acute and convalescent COVID-19 samples from the United States, Italy and Spain.

This clonotype was sampled from an elderly man with acute or convalescent COVID-19. The sequencing input was peripheral blood. V and J are TRBV27 and TRBJ1-1; D gene ambiguous. This CDR3 is CASSLRGRAFF. The DNA for the CDR3 is TGTGCCAGCAGTTTAAGAGGGAGGGCTTTCTTT.